These 19 T cell receptor beta chains came from one sample sequenced in a study of cytomegalovirus exposure and HLA in healthy donors. The PCR employed 60 Vbeta primers together with 13 Jbeta primers. The method was immunoSEQ multiplex PCR; TCRdb's version includes in-frame clones alone and lacks a portion of them. In the table there are about 93,000 clones, approximately 60% of which are singletons. The source material was PBMCs. The receptors were gathered from a boy younger than 18 in good health and CMV-seropositive.

The chain employs TRBV29-1 and TRBJ2-1, with D maybe TRBD1 (6 bases). V shed 4 bases and J shed 4 bases, with 11 bases lying between them. Germline V CDR1 and CDR2: SQVTM, ANQGSEA. The CDR3 is 13 amino acids. The CDR3 DNA is TGCAGCGTTGCTCAGGGACAATACAATGAGCAGTTCTTC. Translating gives CSVAQGQYNEQFF.

This clone has more than one count but fewer than ten. CDR3 protein: CASSGRTGDSEQYF. The CDR3 nucleotides read TGTGCCAGCAGCGGTCGGACAGGGGATAGCGAGCAGTACTTC. The rearrangement links TRBV11-2 to TRBJ2-7; TRBD1 matches 9 bases. This CDR3 spans 14 amino acids. Trimming cost V 5 bases and J 6 bases; bases outside gene matches: 8. Germline lookup yields CDR1 SGHAT and CDR2 FQNNGV.

V is TRBV7-2 and J is TRBJ2-2; a weak D match, TRBD2 (6 bases). V was shortened by 1 base and J by 0 bases, with 12 bases between the two germline ends. Germline-derived CDR1 and CDR2 are SGHTA and FQGNSA. This CDR3 has 17 amino acids. The DNA for the CDR3 is TGTGCCAGCAGCTTAGTGCGAGCGGGCCCGAACACCGGGGAGCTGTTTTTT. Its protein product is CASSLVRAGPNTGELFF.

This clone appeared once. The rearrangement joins TRBV7-9 to TRBJ1-2; the match to TRBD1 covers 10 bases. V was pared by 4 bases and J by 4 bases, with 6 bases of the junction left unmatched. The germline CDR1 and CDR2 sequences are SEHNR and FQNEAQ (reference sequence). The CDR3 loop spans 15 amino acids. DNA for the CDR3: TGTGCCAGCAGCTCGACAGGGGGCGCCAGCTATGGCTACACCTTC. Protein product: CASSSTGGASYGYTF.

This clone was seen once. V usage is TRBV7-8 and J usage is TRBJ2-7; TRBD2 might be the D (6 bases). This CDR3 has 12 amino acids. CDR1 and CDR2 (germline): SGHVS, FQNEAQ. The V gene lost 5 bases and the J gene lost 4 bases, with 9 bases spanning the gap. In DNA form, the CDR3 reads TGTGCCAGCAGCCGGGAGAGGTACGAGCAGTACTTC. Translation: CASSRERYEQYF.

This clone was observed a handful of times. The V call is TRBV29-1, the J call TRBJ2-3; TRBD2 matches 9 bases. J was trimmed by 2 bases and V by 6 bases; bases with no gene match: 9. The CDR3 runs to 15 residues. Germline-derived CDR1 and CDR2 are SQVTM and ANQGSEA. The CDR3 sequence: CSVALTSGYTDTQYF. Written as DNA, the CDR3 is TGCAGCGTCGCTCTGACTAGCGGCTACACAGATACGCAGTATTTT.

The chain recombines TRBV27 with TRBJ2-7; D may be TRBD1 (5 bases). The CDR3 is 14 amino acids. From germline, CDR1 is MNHEY and CDR2 SMNVEV (reference sequence). V dropped 2 bases and J dropped 3 bases, with 11 bases sitting between them. This chain's CDR3 is CASSLGAGDYEQYF. CDR3 nucleotides: TGTGCCAGCAGTTTAGGGGCAGGCGACTACGAGCAGTACTTC.

This rearrangement joins TRBV4-1 to TRBJ1-2, with TRBD1 matching over 7 bases. Germline CDR1 and CDR2: MGHRA and YSYEKL. CDR3 length: 15 amino acids. The V and J ends lost 5 bases and 7 bases, in that order; junction bases with no gene match: 13. CDR3 in DNA: TGCGCCAGCAGCTTGGGACAGCCGCCGGATGTTGGCTACACCTTC. The encoded protein is CASSLGQPPDVGYTF.

The rearrangement joins TRBV14 to TRBJ2-5; a possible D gene is TRBD2 (6 bases). The J call may be in error: the DNA end matches TRBJ2-7 better. This CDR3 has 16 residues. CDR1 is SGHDN and CDR2 is FVKESK in the germline V gene. The CDR3 is CASSPLSTRYSYEQYF. CDR3 coding DNA: TGTGCCAGCAGCCCCTTATCGACTAGATATTCCTACGAGCAGTACTTC.

This clone showed up just once. The V and J genes are TRBV7-2 and TRBJ2-1, with 9 positions matching TRBD2. J gave up 4 bases and V 5 bases, and 6 bases lay outside the gene matches. Germline V gives CDR1 SGHTA, CDR2 FQGNSA. CDR3 size: 15 residues. The CDR3 spells CASSPSGGPYNEQFF. Here the CDR3 DNA reads TGTGCCAGCAGCCCCAGCGGGGGGCCTTACAATGAGCAGTTCTTC.

This clone was detected a few times. CDR3 nucleotide sequence: TGTGCCTGGAGTGTACGGGAGGGGGCGGCTTTCTTT. Translating gives CAWSVREGAAFF. J is TRBJ1-1 and V is TRBV30; 7 bases line up with TRBD1. The V gene end was trimmed by 0 bases and the J gene end by 11 bases; junction bases not matched to a gene: 6. The CDR3 is made up of 12 amino acids. CDR1 is GTSNPN and CDR2 is SVGIG in the germline V gene (reference sequence).

This chain joins TRBV5-8 and TRBJ1-2; TRBD1 aligns across 7 bases. Trimming took 2 bases from V and 4 from J; bases not matched to a gene: 5. The CDR3 loop spans 14 amino acids. Per germline, CDR1 SGHTS and CDR2 YDEGEE. The CDR3 coding sequence is TGTGCCAGCAGCTTAACAGGGGCTATCTATGGCTACACCTTC. As protein: CASSLTGAIYGYTF.

This clone was counted between two and nine times. The chain uses TRBV5-1 and TRBJ2-3; D is perhaps TRBD1 (5 bases). V lost 5 bases to trimming and J lost 0 bases, with 10 bases between them. The germline gives CDR1 SGHRS, CDR2 YFSETQ. The CDR3 loop spans 14 amino acids. The CDR3 DNA follows: TGCGCCAGCAGGGACACCCAAAGCACAGATACGCAGTATTTT. This sequence encodes CASRDTQSTDTQYF. The full variable domain, its missing parts supplied by reference TRBV5-1 and TRBJ2-3, is KAGVTQTPRYLIKTRGQQVTLSCSPISGHRSVSWYQQTPGQGLQFLFEYFSETQRNKGNFPGRFSGRQFSNSRSEMNVSTLELGDSALYLCASRDTQSTDTQYFGPGTRLTVL.

This chain links TRBV6-5 with TRBJ2-2; 8 bases map to TRBD1. With V trimmed by 6 bases and J by 1 base, 4 bases remained unmatched. Germline lookup yields CDR1 MNHEY and CDR2 SVGAGI. The CDR3 is 15 amino acids. For the CDR3, the DNA is TGTGCCAGCAGCACTGGGACAGGGAACACCGGGGAGCTGTTTTTT. It encodes CASSTGTGNTGELFF.

J is TRBJ1-1 and V is TRBV18; D is perhaps TRBD1 (6 bases). The length of the CDR3 is 14 residues. The germline V gene encodes CDR1 KGHSH and CDR2 LQKENI. The germline V and J ends were trimmed by 4 bases and 5 bases, with 14 bases remaining between them. CDR3 in amino acids: CASSRQAGDTEAFF. DNA for the CDR3: TGTGCCAGCTCACGACAGGCAGGGGATACTGAAGCTTTCTTT.

The chain carries TRBV27 and TRBJ1-6; D gene ambiguous. There are 13 residues in the CDR3. Germline V gene sequence: CDR1 MNHEY, CDR2 SMNVEV (reference sequence). V lost 3 bases to trimming and J lost 9 bases, with 9 bases between them. Here the CDR3 DNA reads TGTGCCAGCAGTTTTAGCAGTTTTTCACCCCTCCACTTT. Protein product: CASSFSSFSPLHF.

This sequence joins TRBV7-9 and TRBJ1-2; 8 bases agree with TRBD1. In germline, CDR1 is SEHNR, CDR2 FQNEAQ (reference sequence). This CDR3 comprises 14 residues. V trimming: 4 bases; J trimming: 3 bases; junction bases outside the gene matches: 4. This chain's CDR3 is CASSSTGGDYGYTF. CDR3 bases: TGTGCCAGCAGCTCCACAGGGGGGGACTATGGCTACACCTTC.

The sample holds one count of this clone. The V and J genes are TRBV6-1 and TRBJ2-7; TRBD1 agrees at 8 bases. Per germline, CDR1 MNHNS and CDR2 SASEGT. CDR3 length equals 14 residues. Losses at the gene ends were 5 bases for V and 6 bases for J; bases not matched to a gene: 9. CDR3 sequence: CASSQRTGYGEQYF. The CDR3 coding sequence is TGTGCCAGCAGTCAGCGGACAGGGTACGGCGAGCAGTACTTC.

The gene calls are TRBV6-6 and TRBJ1-2; 10 bases agree with TRBD1. Per germline, CDR1 MNHNY and CDR2 SVGAGI (reference sequence). The CDR3 runs to 15 residues. V gave up 8 bases and J gave up 6 bases; unmatched junction bases: 12. In DNA form, the CDR3 reads TGTGCCAGCCGCGGGACAGGGGTTGGTTTGGATGGCTACACCTTC. Translated, it gives CASRGTGVGLDGYTF.